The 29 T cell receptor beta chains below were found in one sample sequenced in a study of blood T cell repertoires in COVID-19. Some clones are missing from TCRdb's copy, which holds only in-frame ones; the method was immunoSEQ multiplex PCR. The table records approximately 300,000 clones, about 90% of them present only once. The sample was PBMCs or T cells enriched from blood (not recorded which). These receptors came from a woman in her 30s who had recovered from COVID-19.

The CDR3, as DNA: TGTGCCAGCAGTTTACGGGGAGCCAGAGGCTACACCTTC. Translation gives CASSLRGARGYTF. V gene TRBV27 combines with J gene TRBJ1-2; D not resolved. Germline lookup yields CDR1 MNHEY and CDR2 SMNVEV (reference sequence). V was trimmed by 2 bases and J by 8 bases, leaving 12 bases between them. This CDR3 is 13 amino acids long.

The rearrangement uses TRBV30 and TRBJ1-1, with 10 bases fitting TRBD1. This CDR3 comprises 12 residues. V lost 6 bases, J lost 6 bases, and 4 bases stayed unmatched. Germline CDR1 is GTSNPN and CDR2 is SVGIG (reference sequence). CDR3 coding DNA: TGTGCCTGCACGACAGGGGGCCCTGAAGCTTTCTTT. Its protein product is CACTTGGPEAFF.

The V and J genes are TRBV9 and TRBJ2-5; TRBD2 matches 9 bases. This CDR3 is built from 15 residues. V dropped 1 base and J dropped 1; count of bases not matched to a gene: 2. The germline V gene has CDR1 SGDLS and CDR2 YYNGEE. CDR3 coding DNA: TGTGCCAGCAGCGTAAGCGGGGGGCTCCAAGAGACCCAGTACTTC. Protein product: CASSVSGGLQETQYF.

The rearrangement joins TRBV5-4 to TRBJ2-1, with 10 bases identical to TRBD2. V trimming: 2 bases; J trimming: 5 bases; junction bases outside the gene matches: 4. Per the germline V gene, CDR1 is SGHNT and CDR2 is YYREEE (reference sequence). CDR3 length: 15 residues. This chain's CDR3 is CASSFGLAGDNEQFF. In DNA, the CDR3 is TGTGCCAGCAGCTTCGGGCTAGCGGGGGACAATGAGCAGTTCTTC.

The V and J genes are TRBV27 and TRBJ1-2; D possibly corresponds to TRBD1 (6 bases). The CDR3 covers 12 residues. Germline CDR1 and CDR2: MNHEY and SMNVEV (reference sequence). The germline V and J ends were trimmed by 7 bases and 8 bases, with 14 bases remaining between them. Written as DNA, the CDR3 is TGTGCCAGCATGGCCAGGGGCAGGGGCTACACCTTC. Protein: CASMARGRGYTF.

CDR3 in amino acids: CASSKGPTGGHGYTF. In nucleotides, the CDR3 is TGTGCCAGCAGCAAAGGTCCGACAGGGGGCCATGGCTACACCTTC. J is TRBJ1-2 and V is TRBV21-1; the DNA was not compared with TRBD1, the D call given in the table. TRBV21-1 is a documented pseudogene. The CDR3 has 15 residues.

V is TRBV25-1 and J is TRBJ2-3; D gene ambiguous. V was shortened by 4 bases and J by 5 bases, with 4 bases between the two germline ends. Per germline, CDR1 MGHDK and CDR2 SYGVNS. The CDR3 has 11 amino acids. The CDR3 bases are TGTGCCAGCAGTGCAGAAGATACGCAGTATTTT. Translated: CASSAEDTQYF. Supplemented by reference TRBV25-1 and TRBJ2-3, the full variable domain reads EADIYQTPRYLVIGTGKKITLECSQTMGHDKMYWYQQDPGMELHLIHYSYGVNSTEKGDLSSESTVSRIRTEHFPLTLESARPSHTSQYLCASSAEDTQYFGPGTRLTVL.

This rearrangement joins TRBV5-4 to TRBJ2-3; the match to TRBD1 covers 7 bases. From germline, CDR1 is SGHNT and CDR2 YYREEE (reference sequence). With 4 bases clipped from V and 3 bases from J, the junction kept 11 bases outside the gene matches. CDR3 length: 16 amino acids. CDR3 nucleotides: TGTGCCAGCAGCCCTGCTCCCGCGACAGGGACAGATACGCAGTATTTT. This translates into CASSPAPATGTDTQYF. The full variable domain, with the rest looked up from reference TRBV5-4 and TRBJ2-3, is ETGVTQSPTHLIKTRGQQVTLRCSSQSGHNTVSWYQQALGQGPQFIFQYYREEENGRGNFPPRFSGLQFPNYSSELNVNALELDDSALYLCASSPAPATGTDTQYFGPGTRLTVL.

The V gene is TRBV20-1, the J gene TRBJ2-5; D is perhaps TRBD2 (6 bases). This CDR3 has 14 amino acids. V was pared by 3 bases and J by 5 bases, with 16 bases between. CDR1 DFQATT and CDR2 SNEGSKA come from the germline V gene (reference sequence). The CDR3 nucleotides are TGCAGTGCTAGTTCGGGAGCCGCGCGGGAGACCCAGTACTTC. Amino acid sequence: CSASSGAARETQYF.

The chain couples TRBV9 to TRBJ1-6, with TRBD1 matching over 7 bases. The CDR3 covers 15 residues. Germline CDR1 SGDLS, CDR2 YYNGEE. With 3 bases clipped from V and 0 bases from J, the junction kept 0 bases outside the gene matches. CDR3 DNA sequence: TGTGCCAGCAGCGCAGGGGGCTCCTATAATTCACCCCTCCACTTT. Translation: CASSAGGSYNSPLHF.

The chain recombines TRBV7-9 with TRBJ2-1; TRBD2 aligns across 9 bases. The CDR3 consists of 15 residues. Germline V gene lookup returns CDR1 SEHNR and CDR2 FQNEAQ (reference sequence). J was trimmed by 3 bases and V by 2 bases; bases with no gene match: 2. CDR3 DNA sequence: TGTGCCAGCAGCTTATTAGCGGGGGTCTACAATGAGCAGTTCTTC. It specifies CASSLLAGVYNEQFF.

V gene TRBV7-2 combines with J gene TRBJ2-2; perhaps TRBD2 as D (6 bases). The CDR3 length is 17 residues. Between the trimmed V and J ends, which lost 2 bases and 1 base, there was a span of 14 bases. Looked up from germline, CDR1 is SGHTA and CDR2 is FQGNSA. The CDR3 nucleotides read TGTGCCAGCAGCTTAAATTGGCCGGGGGAGAACACCGGGGAGCTGTTTTTT. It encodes CASSLNWPGENTGELFF.

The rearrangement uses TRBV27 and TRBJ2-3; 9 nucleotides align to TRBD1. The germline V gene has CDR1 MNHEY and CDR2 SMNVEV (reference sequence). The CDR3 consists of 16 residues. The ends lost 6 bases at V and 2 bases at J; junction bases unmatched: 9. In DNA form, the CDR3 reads TGTGCCAGCAGACTCCGGGGGACAGGGTACACAGATACGCAGTATTTT. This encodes CASRLRGTGYTDTQYF.

The DNA for the CDR3 is TGTGCCAGCAGTGCGACAGGGGACACCATATATTTT. As protein: CASSATGDTIYF. This chain uses TRBV25-1 with TRBJ1-3, with TRBD1 matching over 8 bases. Germline CDR1 MGHDK, CDR2 SYGVNS. The CDR3 runs 12 residues. V gave up 4 bases and J gave up 8 bases; unmatched junction bases: 1. The complete variable domain, with remaining parts taken from reference TRBV25-1 and TRBJ1-3, reads EADIYQTPRYLVIGTGKKITLECSQTMGHDKMYWYQQDPGMELHLIHYSYGVNSTEKGDLSSESTVSRIRTEHFPLTLESARPSHTSQYLCASSATGDTIYFGEGSWLTVV.

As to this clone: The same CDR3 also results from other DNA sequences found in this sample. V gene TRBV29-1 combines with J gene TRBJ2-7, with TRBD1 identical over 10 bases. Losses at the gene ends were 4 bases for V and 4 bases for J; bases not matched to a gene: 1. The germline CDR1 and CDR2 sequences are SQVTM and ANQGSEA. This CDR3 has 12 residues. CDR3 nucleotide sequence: TGCAGCGTTGGACAGGGGGCTTACGAGCAGTACTTC. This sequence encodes CSVGQGAYEQYF.

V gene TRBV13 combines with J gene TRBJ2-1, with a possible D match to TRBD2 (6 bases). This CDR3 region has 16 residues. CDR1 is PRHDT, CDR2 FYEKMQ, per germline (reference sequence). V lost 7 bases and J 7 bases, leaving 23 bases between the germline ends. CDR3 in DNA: TGTGCCAGCACCATGAACAAGGGGAGGCGATCTAATGAGCAGTTCTTC. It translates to CASTMNKGRRSNEQFF.

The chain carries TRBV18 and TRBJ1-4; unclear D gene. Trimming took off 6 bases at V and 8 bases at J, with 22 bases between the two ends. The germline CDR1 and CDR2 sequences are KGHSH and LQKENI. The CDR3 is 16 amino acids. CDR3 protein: CASSDTHRWFREKLFF. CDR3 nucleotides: TGTGCCAGCTCCGACACCCACCGCTGGTTTAGAGAAAAACTGTTTTTT.

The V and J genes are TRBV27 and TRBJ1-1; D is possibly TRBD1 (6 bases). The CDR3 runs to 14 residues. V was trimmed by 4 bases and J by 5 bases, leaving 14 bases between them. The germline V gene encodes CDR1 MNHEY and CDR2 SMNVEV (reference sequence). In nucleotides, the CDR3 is TGTGCCAGCAGTTGGCAGGGGCTGGGGACTGAAGCTTTCTTT. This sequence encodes CASSWQGLGTEAFF.

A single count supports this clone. This CDR3 is CASSPQTANTEAFF. CDR3 nucleotide sequence: TGTGCCAGCAGTCCCCAGACAGCAAACACTGAAGCTTTCTTT. The chain has TRBV6-5 and TRBJ1-1; perhaps TRBD1 as D (5 bases). Trimming removed 5 bases at V and 2 bases at J, with 12 bases between. The CDR3 runs 14 residues. CDR1 and CDR2 (germline): MNHEY, SVGAGI.

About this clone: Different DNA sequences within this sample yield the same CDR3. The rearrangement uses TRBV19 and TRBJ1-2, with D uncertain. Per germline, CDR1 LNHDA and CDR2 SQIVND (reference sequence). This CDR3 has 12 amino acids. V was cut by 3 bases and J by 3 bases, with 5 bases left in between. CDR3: CASSISDYGYTF. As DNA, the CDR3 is TGTGCCAGTAGTATCTCCGACTATGGCTACACCTTC.

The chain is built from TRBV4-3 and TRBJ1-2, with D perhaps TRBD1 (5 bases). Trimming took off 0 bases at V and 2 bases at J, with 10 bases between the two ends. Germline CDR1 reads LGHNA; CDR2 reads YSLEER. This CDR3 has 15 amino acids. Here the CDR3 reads CASSQDVAGNYGYTF. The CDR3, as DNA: TGCGCCAGCAGCCAAGATGTTGCAGGGAACTATGGCTACACCTTC.

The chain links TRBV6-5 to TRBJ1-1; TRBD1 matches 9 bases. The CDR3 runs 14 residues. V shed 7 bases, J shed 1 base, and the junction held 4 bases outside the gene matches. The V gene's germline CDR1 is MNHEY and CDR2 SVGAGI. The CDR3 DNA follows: TGTGCCAGCACCATGGACAGGGGGAACACTGAAGCTTTCTTT. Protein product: CASTMDRGNTEAFF.

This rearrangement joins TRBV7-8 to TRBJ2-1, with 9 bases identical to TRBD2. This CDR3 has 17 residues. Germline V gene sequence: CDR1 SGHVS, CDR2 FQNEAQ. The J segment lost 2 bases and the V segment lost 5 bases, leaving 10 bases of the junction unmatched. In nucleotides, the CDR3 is TGTGCCAGCAGCCCCCGACTGGTAGCGGGGGCCTACAATGAGCAGTTCTTC. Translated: CASSPRLVAGAYNEQFF.

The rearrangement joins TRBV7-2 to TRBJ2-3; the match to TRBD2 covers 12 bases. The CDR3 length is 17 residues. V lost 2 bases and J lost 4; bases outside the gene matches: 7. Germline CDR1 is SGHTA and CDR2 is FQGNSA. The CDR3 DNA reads TGTGCCAGCAGCTTACAGGCTAGCGGGGGGGCAGCAGATACGCAGTATTTT. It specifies CASSLQASGGAADTQYF.

The chain's CDR3 is CASSLGGRGPQPQHF. The CDR3 DNA sequence: TGTGCCAGCAGCTTAGGCGGCAGGGGGCCGCAGCCCCAGCATTTT. The chain is built from TRBV5-4 and TRBJ1-5, with 8 bases aligning to TRBD1. This CDR3 spans 15 amino acids. V lost 2 bases, J lost 7 bases, and 8 bases stayed unmatched. Per the germline V gene, CDR1 is SGHNT and CDR2 is YYREEE (reference sequence).

CDR3 amino acids: CASSRGKQPQHF. The CDR3, as DNA: TGTGCCAGCAGTCGAGGGAAACAGCCCCAGCATTTT. The gene calls are TRBV12-3 or TRBV12-4 and TRBJ1-5; the D is unclear. The CDR3 totals 12 residues. V dropped 5 bases and J dropped 7 bases, with 9 bases sitting between them.

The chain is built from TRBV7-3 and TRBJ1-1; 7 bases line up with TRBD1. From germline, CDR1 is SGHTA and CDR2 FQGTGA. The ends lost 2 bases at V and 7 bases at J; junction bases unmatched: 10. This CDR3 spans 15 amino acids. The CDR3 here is CASSLDPGQRNEAFF. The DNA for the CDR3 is TGTGCCAGCAGCTTAGATCCGGGACAGAGGAATGAAGCTTTCTTT.

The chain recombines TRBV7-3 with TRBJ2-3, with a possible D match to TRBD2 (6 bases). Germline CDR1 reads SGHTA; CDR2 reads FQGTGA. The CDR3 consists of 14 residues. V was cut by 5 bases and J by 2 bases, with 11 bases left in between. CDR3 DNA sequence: TGTGCCAGCAGCCCCCGGGGGATCACAGATACGCAGTATTTT. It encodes CASSPRGITDTQYF. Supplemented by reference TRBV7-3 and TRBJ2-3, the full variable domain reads GAGVSQTPSNKVTEKGKYVELRCDPISGHTALYWYRQSLGQGPEFLIYFQGTGAADDSGLPNDRFFAVRPEGSVSTLKIQRTERGDSAVYLCASSPRGITDTQYFGPGTRLTVL.

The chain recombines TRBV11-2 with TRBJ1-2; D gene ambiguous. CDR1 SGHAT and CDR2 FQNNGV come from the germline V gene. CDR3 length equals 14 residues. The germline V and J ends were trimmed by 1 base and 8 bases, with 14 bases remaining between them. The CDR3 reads CASSLVMGGRGYTF. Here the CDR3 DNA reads TGTGCCAGCAGCTTAGTCATGGGAGGCAGAGGCTACACCTTC.